Shown below are 25 T cell receptor beta chains from a single sample sequenced in a study of identical twins. One entry per CDR3 protein results from TCRdb running MiXCR on the 5' RACE reads. The sample consists of roughly 720,000 distinct CDR3 sequences, over 15% of them appearing once. The same data also went into a second study, on T cells expressing NK-cell markers.

The sample taken for sequencing was PBMCs. The receptor source for this set is a woman younger than 35 in good health.

This clonotype has more than one count but fewer than ten. The genes are TRBV5-5 and TRBJ2-7; TRBD1 matches 9 bases. Germline V gene lookup returns CDR1 SGHKS and CDR2 YYEKEE (reference sequence). J gave up 0 bases and V 3 bases, and 4 bases lay outside the gene matches. The CDR3 extends over 15 amino acids. The CDR3 sequence is CASSWGQGNSYEQYF. CDR3 in DNA: TGTGCCAGCAGCTGGGGACAGGGAAACTCCTACGAGCAGTACTTC.

In its sample, this clonotype was seen a few times. This rearrangement joins TRBV20-1 to TRBJ2-3; 10 bases are shared with TRBD2. The germline V gene encodes CDR1 DFQATT and CDR2 SNEGSKA (reference sequence). The CDR3 runs 16 residues. Germline trimming cut 3 bases from V and 2 bases from J; bases unmatched to any gene: 8. Here the CDR3 DNA reads TGCAGTGCTAGTCAATTAGCGGGGGGCTTCACAGATACGCAGTATTTT. Residues: CSASQLAGGFTDTQYF.

J is TRBJ2-6 and V is TRBV6-2 or TRBV6-3, with D perhaps matching TRBD1 (6 bases). The CDR3 covers 15 residues. V lost 4 bases and J 0 bases, leaving 7 bases between the germline ends. Germline loops: CDR1 MNHEY, CDR2 SVGEGT. The CDR3 coding sequence is TGTGCCAGCAGTTCGGACAGCTCTGGGGCCAACGTCCTGACTTTC. This sequence encodes CASSSDSSGANVLTF.

The sample holds a few counts of this clonotype. An end of the junction does not agree with germline; a read error may underlie this. This rearrangement joins TRBV12-3 or TRBV12-4 to TRBJ1-6; 7 bases fit TRBD1. The CDR3 has 14 residues. The DNA for the CDR3 is TGTGCCAGCAGCTCGGGACAGTCTAATTCACCCCTCTACTTT. This translates into CASSSGQSNSPLYF.

V is TRBV11-2 and J is TRBJ2-4; possible D gene TRBD1, 6 bases. The CDR3 is 15 residues long. Germline V gene data show CDR1 as SGHAT and CDR2 as FQNNGV. Trimming took off 0 bases at V and 7 bases at J, with 13 bases between the two ends. The CDR3 nucleotides read TGTGCCAGCAGCTTAGATCAGGGGAATTGGAACATTCAGTACTTC. It specifies CASSLDQGNWNIQYF.

The CDR3 nucleotides are TGCAGTGCTAGTGGAGCTAGCGGGGGCTTAGATACGCAGTATTTT. Residues: CSASGASGGLDTQYF. The chain employs TRBV20-1 and TRBJ2-3; TRBD2 agrees at 10 bases. This CDR3 spans 15 amino acids. Losses at the gene ends were 3 bases for V and 5 bases for J; bases not matched to a gene: 8. CDR1 is DFQATT and CDR2 is SNEGSKA in the germline V gene (reference sequence).

This clonotype turned up a few times. This rearrangement joins TRBV6-5 to TRBJ2-4; TRBD1 agrees at 8 bases. This CDR3 region has 15 residues. Germline assignment: CDR1 MNHEY and CDR2 SVGAGI. The V and J ends lost 4 bases and 5 bases, in that order; junction bases with no gene match: 7. The CDR3 DNA is TGTGCCAGCAGTTGGGGTCCAGGGGGCCAAAACATTCAGTACTTC. It yields the protein CASSWGPGGQNIQYF.

The V gene is TRBV2, the J gene TRBJ1-5; no firm D call. Between the trimmed V and J ends, which lost 6 bases and 3 bases, there was a span of 18 bases. The germline V gene has CDR1 SNHLY and CDR2 FYNNEI. This CDR3 is built from 16 residues. CDR3 sequence: CASRERKTAYNQPQHF. CDR3 DNA: TGTGCCAGCAGAGAAAGAAAAACAGCCTACAATCAGCCCCAGCATTTT.

This clonotype was recorded at least ten times. The chain joins TRBV20-1 to TRBJ1-4; D perhaps matches TRBD1 (5 bases). CDR3 length equals 14 residues. V shed 5 bases and J shed 0 bases, with 10 bases lying between them. The germline V gene has CDR1 DFQATT and CDR2 SNEGSKA (reference sequence). The CDR3 DNA is TGCAGTGCTCCTCGGGGCTCAACTAATGAAAAACTGTTTTTT. Translating it yields CSAPRGSTNEKLFF.

This chain links TRBV15 with TRBJ2-1; 8 nucleotides align to TRBD1. Looked up from germline, CDR1 is LNHNV and CDR2 is YYDKDF (reference sequence). The CDR3 spans 12 residues. Germline trimming cut 3 bases from V and 12 bases from J; bases unmatched to any gene: 4. The CDR3 sequence is CATSSDRGRQFF. CDR3 nucleotides: TGTGCCACCAGCAGCGACAGGGGACGGCAGTTCTTC.

The J gene is TRBJ1-2, the V gene TRBV12-3 or TRBV12-4; D call uncertain. Deletions cut 5 bases from V and 4 bases from J, with 14 bases between. This CDR3 has 14 amino acids. This chain's CDR3 is CASSPNLRAYGYTF. Here the CDR3 DNA reads TGTGCCAGCAGTCCAAACCTCCGAGCCTATGGCTACACCTTC.

This clonotype has just a few counts. This chain links TRBV11-2 with TRBJ2-1; 11 bases fit TRBD2. The CDR3 consists of 16 residues. Germline V gene sequence: CDR1 SGHAT, CDR2 FQNNGV. Unmatched junction bases numbered 10, after V lost 2 bases and J lost 10 bases. This CDR3 is CASSLRLAGGPEEQFF. The DNA for the CDR3 is TGTGCCAGCAGCTTACGGTTAGCGGGGGGGCCCGAAGAGCAGTTCTTC.

V usage is TRBV20-1 and J usage is TRBJ1-2, with TRBD1 identical over 7 bases. CDR3 length: 14 residues. Per germline, CDR1 DFQATT and CDR2 SNEGSKA (reference sequence). The junction had 8 bases not matched to a gene; V was cut back by 0 bases and J by 7 bases. The CDR3 reads CSARDRDREAGYTF. The DNA for the CDR3 is TGCAGTGCTAGAGACAGAGACAGGGAAGCTGGCTACACCTTC.

In its sample, this clonotype was seen a few times. The chain links TRBV7-2 to TRBJ2-3, with no clear D. The CDR3 sequence is 13 residues long. Trimming stripped 5 bases from V and 5 bases from J, with 11 bases between. CDR1 and CDR2 (germline): SGHTA, FQGNSA. DNA of the CDR3: TGTGCCAGCAGCCCCTCCACCAAAGATACGCAGTATTTT. Protein sequence: CASSPSTKDTQYF.

The V call is TRBV7-3, the J call TRBJ2-2; TRBD2 matches 14 bases. The J segment lost 6 bases and the V segment lost 4 bases, leaving 13 bases of the junction unmatched. Germline V gives CDR1 SGHTA, CDR2 FQGTGA. This CDR3 is built from 19 residues. This CDR3 is CASSSPLTSGGAPSGELFF. The CDR3 DNA is TGTGCCAGCAGCTCGCCCCTGACTAGCGGGGGGGCTCCTTCCGGGGAGCTGTTTTTT.

This clonotype was counted only a few times. The CDR3 bases are TGTGCCAGCATGTCTAGCTCGAGCGTCTACGAGCAGTACTTC. Protein product: CASMSSSSVYEQYF. The chain combines TRBV12-3 or TRBV12-4 with TRBJ2-7, with a possible D match to TRBD2 (5 bases). The CDR3 has 14 amino acids. V lost 7 bases to trimming and J lost 3 bases, with 16 bases between them.

The chain uses TRBV18 and TRBJ1-2; 8 bases fit TRBD1. This CDR3 is 15 amino acids long. Per the germline V gene, CDR1 is KGHSH and CDR2 is LQKENI. V was pared by 4 bases and J by 4 bases, with 8 bases of the junction left unmatched. The CDR3 loop is CASSRGQGVIYGYTF. Written as DNA, the CDR3 is TGTGCCAGCTCACGAGGACAGGGTGTGATCTATGGCTACACCTTC.

This clonotype has more than one count but fewer than ten. The rearrangement uses TRBV9 and TRBJ1-1, with D uncertain. V lost 0 bases and J lost 1, with 4 bases in between. The CDR3 runs 13 residues. CDR1 and CDR2 from the germline V gene are SGDLS and YYNGEE. For the CDR3, the DNA is TGTGCCAGCAGCGTAGCAACGAACACTGAAGCTTTCTTT. Translated: CASSVATNTEAFF.

The genes are TRBV7-2 and TRBJ2-7; 12 nucleotides line up with TRBD1. This CDR3 contains 14 residues. Germline CDR1 SGHTA, CDR2 FQGNSA. The trim removed 4 bases at V and 6 bases at J, leaving 4 bases unmatched. In DNA, the CDR3 is TGTGCCAGCAGCTCGGGGACAGGGGGCGCCGAGCAGTACTTC. Its protein is CASSSGTGGAEQYF.

In this sample, this clonotype turned up many times. At one end the junction does not follow the germline gene, possibly because of a read error. The CDR3 bases are TGTGCCAGCAGCCCTCCGGGACAGGATGTTTCTCTAGCCTTC. Encoded protein: CASSPPGQDVSLAF. The chain employs TRBV12-3 or TRBV12-4 and TRBJ1-2; TRBD1 matches at 8 bases. The CDR3 covers 14 residues.

This clonotype was recorded a few times. This chain joins TRBV5-1 and TRBJ2-1; TRBD2 agrees at 9 bases. The V gene end was trimmed by 5 bases and the J gene end by 0 bases; junction bases not matched to a gene: 21. The CDR3 is made up of 21 amino acids. Per germline, CDR1 SGHRS and CDR2 YFSETQ. In DNA, the CDR3 is TGCGCCAGCAGTTCTCAAGGACGGCTAGCGGGACAAGGGAGCTCCTACAATGAGCAGTTCTTC. Amino acids: CASSSQGRLAGQGSSYNEQFF.

The table lists this clonotype with many counts. The V and J genes are TRBV4-3 and TRBJ2-7; 9 nucleotides agree with TRBD2. With V trimmed by 0 bases and J by 3 bases, 3 bases remained unmatched. The CDR3 is 15 amino acids. CDR1 is LGHNA and CDR2 is YSLEER in the germline V gene. CDR3 in amino acids: CASSQDRAGGYEQYF. DNA of the CDR3: TGCGCCAGCAGCCAAGATCGAGCGGGAGGCTACGAGCAGTACTTC.

This clonotype was seen only a few times. The chain uses TRBV12-3 or TRBV12-4 and TRBJ2-7, with D hard to call. Between the trimmed V and J ends, which lost 5 bases and 3 bases, there was a span of 14 bases. This CDR3 contains 14 residues. The CDR3 DNA follows: TGTGCCAGCAGTCCCTCGGATCTCGTCTACGAGCAGTACTTC. Translated: CASSPSDLVYEQYF.

The chain joins TRBV11-2 to TRBJ2-3; TRBD2 matches 12 bases. This CDR3 has 19 residues. V lost 5 bases, J lost 0 bases, and 12 bases stayed unmatched. From germline, CDR1 is SGHAT and CDR2 FQNNGV. This CDR3 is CASSPSLAGGLSSTDTQYF. CDR3 bases: TGTGCCAGCAGCCCGTCACTAGCGGGAGGCCTTTCTAGCACAGATACGCAGTATTTT.

The V call is TRBV6-5, the J call TRBJ1-1; D remains unclear. Between the trimmed V and J ends, which lost 4 bases and 5 bases, there was a span of 8 bases. The V gene's germline CDR1 is MNHEY and CDR2 SVGAGI. The CDR3 has 12 amino acids. CDR3 coding DNA: TGTGCCAGCAGTTGCGGTGGGACTGAAGCTTTCTTT. It is translated as CASSCGGTEAFF.